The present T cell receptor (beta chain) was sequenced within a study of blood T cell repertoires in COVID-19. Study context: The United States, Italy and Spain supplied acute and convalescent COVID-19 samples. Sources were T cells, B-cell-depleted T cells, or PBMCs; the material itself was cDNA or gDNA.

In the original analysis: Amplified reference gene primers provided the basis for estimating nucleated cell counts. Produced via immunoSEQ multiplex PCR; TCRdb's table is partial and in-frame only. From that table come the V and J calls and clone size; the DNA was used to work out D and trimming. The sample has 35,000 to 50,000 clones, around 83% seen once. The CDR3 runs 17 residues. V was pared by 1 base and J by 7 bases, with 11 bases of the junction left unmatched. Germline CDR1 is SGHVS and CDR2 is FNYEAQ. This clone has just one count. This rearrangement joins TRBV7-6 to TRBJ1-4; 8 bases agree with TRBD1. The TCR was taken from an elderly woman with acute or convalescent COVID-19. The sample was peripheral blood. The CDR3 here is CASSLGFPGQAGEKLFF. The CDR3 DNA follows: TGTGCCAGCAGCTTAGGGTTTCCGGGACAGGCAGGTGAAAAACTGTTTTTT.